The 10 T cell receptor beta chains in this list originate from one sample, sequenced in a study of blood T cell repertoires in COVID-19. Measured with immunoSEQ multiplex PCR; TCRdb has only the in-frame clones, and not every one. The sample shows over 200,000 clones, around 86% of them seen only once. Sequenced material: peripheral blood. Receptor source: a human donor in a cohort sampled during active COVID-19.

The genes are TRBV5-1 and TRBJ1-4, with TRBD1 identical over 10 bases. CDR1 is SGHRS and CDR2 is YFSETQ in the germline V gene. The CDR3 totals 15 residues. J was trimmed by 8 bases and V by 1 base; bases with no gene match: 5. CDR3 DNA: TGCGCCAGCAGCTTGCGGGGGACAGGGGAGGAAAAACTGTTTTTT. Encoded protein: CASSLRGTGEEKLFF.

V usage is TRBV11-2 and J usage is TRBJ2-1, with 7 bases matching TRBD2. The germline V gene has CDR1 SGHAT and CDR2 FQNNGV. V gave up 2 bases and J gave up 7 bases; unmatched junction bases: 8. The CDR3 consists of 15 residues. CDR3 sequence (DNA): TGTGCCAGCAGCTTAAAAGCGGGGATTAGAAATGAGCAGTTCTTC. Protein sequence: CASSLKAGIRNEQFF.

This chain uses TRBV5-5 with TRBJ2-7; TRBD1 agrees at 10 bases. The junction had 13 bases not matched to a gene; V was cut back by 5 bases and J by 5 bases. The germline CDR1 and CDR2 sequences are SGHKS and YYEKEE (reference sequence). This CDR3 is built from 16 residues. The DNA of the CDR3 is TGTGCCAGCAGACCCATCGGACAGGGGGGAAGCAACGAGCAGTACTTC. Translation: CASRPIGQGGSNEQYF.

The chain recombines TRBV7-9 with TRBJ1-2, with D tentatively TRBD1 (5 bases). This CDR3 contains 12 residues. V lost 4 bases, J lost 10 bases, and 13 bases lay in between. CDR1 is SEHNR and CDR2 is FQNEAQ in the germline V gene (reference sequence). Here the CDR3 DNA reads TGTGCCAGCAGCTCGGTTGGAGGGGACTACACCTTC. Amino acids: CASSSVGGDYTF.

Comments on this clone: This CDR3 is also generated by other DNA sequences in the sample. The rearrangement links TRBV9 to TRBJ2-7; 7 nucleotides line up with TRBD2. The CDR3 has 15 residues. Germline lookup yields CDR1 SGDLS and CDR2 YYNGEE. Unmatched junction bases numbered 7, after V lost 3 bases and J lost 1 base. CDR3 in DNA: TGTGCCAGCAGCGCCGCCAGCGGGACGTCCTACGAGCAGTACTTC. Translation gives CASSAASGTSYEQYF.

This clone was detected only a few times. CDR3 region: CASSLDYGTEAFF. The CDR3, as DNA: TGTGCCAGCAGCTTAGATTACGGCACTGAAGCTTTCTTT. This rearrangement joins TRBV7-9 to TRBJ1-1; D call uncertain. Germline V gene data show CDR1 as SEHNR and CDR2 as FQNEAQ (reference sequence). CDR3 length equals 13 residues. V was clipped by 1 base and J by 4 bases, with 7 bases between them.

The chain couples TRBV7-2 to TRBJ1-4; 7 nucleotides agree with TRBD1. CDR1 and CDR2 from the germline V gene are SGHTA and FQGNSA. This CDR3 spans 16 amino acids. V was clipped by 5 bases and J by 9 bases; unmatched bases: 15. Here the CDR3 reads CASSAGTDKMIQKLFF. Written as DNA, the CDR3 is TGTGCCAGCAGCGCGGGGACAGACAAGATGATTCAAAAACTGTTTTTT. The full variable domain, with the rest looked up from reference TRBV7-2 and TRBJ1-4, is GAGVSQSPSNKVTEKGKDVELRCDPISGHTALYWYRQSLGQGLEFLIYFQGNSAPDKSGLPSDRFSAERTGGSVSTLTIQRTQQEDSAVYLCASSAGTDKMIQKLFFGSGTQLSVL.

This chain uses TRBV2 with TRBJ1-6, with 8 bases that match TRBD1. Germline CDR1 reads SNHLY; CDR2 reads FYNNEI. Trimming took 9 bases from V and 7 from J; bases not matched to a gene: 8. The CDR3 loop spans 14 amino acids. CDR3 sequence (DNA): TGTGCCAGTAAAACGGACAGGGTAAATTCACCCCTCCACTTT. Translating it yields CASKTDRVNSPLHF. The full variable domain, rest sourced from reference TRBV2 and TRBJ1-6, is EPEVTQTPSHQVTQMGQEVILRCVPISNHLYFYWYRQILGQKVEFLVSFYNNEISEKSEIFDDQFSVERPDGSNFTLKIRSTKLEDSAMYFCASKTDRVNSPLHFGNGTRLTVT.

This chain joins TRBV27 and TRBJ1-5; perhaps TRBD1 as D (6 bases). The length of the CDR3 is 16 residues. CDR1 and CDR2 (germline): MNHEY, SMNVEV (reference sequence). The V end was cut by 5 bases, the J end by 0 bases, with 14 bases between. CDR3 amino acids: CASSLRGGVSNQPQHF. The CDR3 DNA sequence: TGTGCCAGCAGTCTGCGAGGGGGGGTTAGCAATCAGCCCCAGCATTTT.

The chain employs TRBV6-5 and TRBJ2-7; possibly TRBD2 for D (6 bases). The V gene's germline CDR1 is MNHEY and CDR2 SVGAGI. The CDR3 extends over 14 amino acids. The V gene lost 5 bases and the J gene lost 1 base, with 12 bases spanning the gap. The CDR3: CASSPRDWSYEQYF. Here the CDR3 DNA reads TGTGCCAGCAGTCCCCGGGACTGGTCCTACGAGCAGTACTTC.